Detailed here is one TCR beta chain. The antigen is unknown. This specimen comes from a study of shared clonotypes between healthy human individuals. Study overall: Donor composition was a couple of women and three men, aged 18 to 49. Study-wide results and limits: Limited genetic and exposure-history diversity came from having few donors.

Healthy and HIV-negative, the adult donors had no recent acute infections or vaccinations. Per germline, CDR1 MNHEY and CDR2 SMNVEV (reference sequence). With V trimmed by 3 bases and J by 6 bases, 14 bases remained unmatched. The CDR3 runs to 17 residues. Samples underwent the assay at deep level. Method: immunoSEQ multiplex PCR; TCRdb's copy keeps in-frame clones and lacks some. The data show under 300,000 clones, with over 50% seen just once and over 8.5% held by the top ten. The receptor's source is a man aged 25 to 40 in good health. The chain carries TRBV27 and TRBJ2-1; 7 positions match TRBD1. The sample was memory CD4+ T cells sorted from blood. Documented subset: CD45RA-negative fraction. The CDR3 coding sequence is TGTGCCAGCAGTTTTTTGGGGAGACAGGGATCGCGCAATGAGCAGTTCTTC. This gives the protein CASSFLGRQGSRNEQFF.